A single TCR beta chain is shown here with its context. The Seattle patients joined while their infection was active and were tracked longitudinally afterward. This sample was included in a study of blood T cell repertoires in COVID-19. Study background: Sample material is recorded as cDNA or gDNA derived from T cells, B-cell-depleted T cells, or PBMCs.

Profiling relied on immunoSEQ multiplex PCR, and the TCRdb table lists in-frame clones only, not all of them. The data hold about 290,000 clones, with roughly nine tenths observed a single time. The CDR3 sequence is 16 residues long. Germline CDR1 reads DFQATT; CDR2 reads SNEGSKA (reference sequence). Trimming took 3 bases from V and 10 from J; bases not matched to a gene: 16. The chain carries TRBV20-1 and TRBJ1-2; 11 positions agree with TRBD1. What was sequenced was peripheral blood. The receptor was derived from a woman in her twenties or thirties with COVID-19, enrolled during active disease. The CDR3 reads CSASPPDRGLAMDYTF. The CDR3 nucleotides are TGCAGTGCTAGTCCTCCGGACAGGGGGCTTGCGATGGACTACACCTTC.